Listed below are T cell receptor beta chains from one sample, sequenced in a study of shared clonotypes between healthy human individuals. Sequencing used immunoSEQ multiplex PCR; TCRdb keeps in-frame clones, though not all of them. The table shows a few hundred thousand clones, with around 80% occurring only once. The sample comprised PBMCs. Receptors were obtained from a woman aged 35 to 49 in good health. Some clones in this sample may be carry-over from other donors' samples. Both conserved end residues are part of each CDR3. D genes are given only for firm matches. The size field is filled for only some rows; it gives once, few, many or a size class.

>TRBV5-1|-|once|TRBJ2-1
TGCGCCAGCAGCTTGTCGCTAGGGATCAATGAGCAGTTCTTC
CASSLSLGINEQFF
>TRBV9|-|-|TRBJ2-5
TGTGCCAGCAGCGTTATGGGGGTCGTTCAAGAGACCCAGTACTTC
CASSVMGVVQETQYF
>TRBV18|-|-|TRBJ2-5
TGTGCCAGCTCAGGGTCACAAATAGAGACCCAGTACTTC
CASSGSQIETQYF
>TRBV7-9|-|-|TRBJ2-3
TGTGCCAGCGGACGGGGCTCCAACCCCACAGATACGCAGTATTTT
CASGRGSNPTDTQYF
>TRBV5-1|-|-|TRBJ1-1
TGCGCCAGCAGCTTGTTAATAAACACTGAAGCTTTCTTT
CASSLLINTEAFF
>TRBV19|-|few|TRBJ1-1
TGTGCCAGTATAGGGCAGTACACTGAAGCTTTCTTT
CASIGQYTEAFF
>TRBV7-2|TRBD2|-|TRBJ2-1
TGTGCCAGCAGCCACGGGGGGGAGCAGTTCTTC
CASSHGGEQFF
>TRBV15|-|-|TRBJ2-7
TGTGCCACCAGCAGAGATTTGCGGGACCTCTACGAGCAGTACTTC
CATSRDLRDLYEQYF
>TRBV4-1|-|-|TRBJ2-2
TGCGCCAGCAGCCAAGACCTTTCCCACACCGGGGAGCTGTTTTTT
CASSQDLSHTGELFF
>TRBV6-1|-|few|TRBJ1-2
TGTGCCAGCAGTGAAAGGGGGGACTATGGCTACACCTTC
CASSERGDYGYTF
>TRBV7-2|TRBD2|-|TRBJ2-3
TGTGCCAGCAGCTTACAGGCGGCGGGAGGAGTTGAAGATACGCAGTATTTT
CASSLQAAGGVEDTQYF
>TRBV6-1|-|-|TRBJ2-7
TGTGCCAGCAGTTTTTTGATTTCAGCCCGTCTCGAGCAGTACTTC
CASSFLISARLEQYF
>TRBV13|-|-|TRBJ2-1
TGTGCCAGCAGCAAACGCGCCACCAGGGGTGAGCAGTTCTTC
CASSKRATRGEQFF
>TRBV25-1|-|few|TRBJ1-1
TGTGCCAGCACAGACAGCGAGAACACTGAAGCTTTCTTT
CASTDSENTEAFF
>TRBV11-2|-|-|TRBJ1-1
TGTGCCAGCAGCTTACTTTCGGAGACTGAAGCTTTCTTT
CASSLLSETEAFF
>TRBV28|TRBD1|-|TRBJ2-7
TGTGCCAGCAGTCTGTCCCGGGACAGGCCGTACTTC
CASSLSRDRPYF
>TRBV11-3|-|-|TRBJ2-3
TGTGCCAGCAGCTGGGACGGGGATACGCAGTATTTT
CASSWDGDTQYF
>TRBV11-2|-|few|TRBJ2-1
TGTGCCAGCAAGACAGGACAAGCCGGAGCGGATGAGCAGTTCTTC
CASKTGQAGADEQFF
>TRBV2|-|-|TRBJ2-6
TGTGCCAGCACTAGGGAGCAAGGCTCTGGGGCCAACGTCCTGACTTTC
CASTREQGSGANVLTF
>TRBV28|-|-|TRBJ2-7
TGTGCCAGCAGCTCCGCTTTGGAGCAGTACTTC
CASSSALEQYF
>TRBV25-1|TRBD2|-|TRBJ2-1
TGTGCCAGCAGGCCGGCGCTAGCGGGAGTTGAGCAGTTCTTC
CASRPALAGVEQFF
>TRBV11-2|-|few|TRBJ2-7
TGTGCCAGCAGCTTCGCGAACTACGAGCAGTACTTC
CASSFANYEQYF
>TRBV6-1|TRBD1|-|TRBJ2-1
TGTGCCAGCAGTTTGGACAGGGGGATCTACAATGAGCAGTTCTTC
CASSLDRGIYNEQFF
>TRBV4-1|-|-|TRBJ2-7
TGCGCCAGCAGCCAAGGCGAGGGATTCTTCTACGAGCAGTACTTC
CASSQGEGFFYEQYF
>TRBV28|-|-|TRBJ2-1
TGTGCCAGCAGTTTACCCTTCGGGGGGCAATCCTACAATGAGCAGTTCTTC
CASSLPFGGQSYNEQFF
>TRBV25-1|-|-|TRBJ2-2
TGTGCCAGCAGGACACAGAACACCGGGGAGCTGTTTTTT
CASRTQNTGELFF
>TRBV4-2|-|once|TRBJ2-1
TGTGCCAGCAGACCCGGACAGCGCTCCTACAATGAGCAGTTCTTC
CASRPGQRSYNEQFF
>TRBV9|TRBD1|-|TRBJ2-6
TGTGCCAGCAGCGCCGCCGGGACAGGGGGGGACAGGATATACTCTGGGGCCAACGTCCTGACTTTC
CASSAAGTGGDRIYSGANVLTF
>TRBV9|TRBD2|-|TRBJ2-7
TGTGCCAGCAGCGAACAGACTAGCGGGAGGGTACTCGAGCAGTACTTC
CASSEQTSGRVLEQYF
>TRBV27|-|-|TRBJ1-4
TGTGCCAGCAGTTTGGTGGCGGGAGCAACTAATGAAAAACTGTTTTTT
CASSLVAGATNEKLFF
>TRBV19|-|once|TRBJ1-2
TGTGCCAGTAGTATAGGTCCCGCAGGTTCTAACTATGGCTACACCTTC
CASSIGPAGSNYGYTF
>TRBV30|-|-|TRBJ1-5
TGTGCCTGGACCCAGCCCCAGCATTTT
CAWTQPQHF